Following are 18 T cell receptor beta chains from one sample sequenced in a study of tumor-infiltrating lymphocytes in primary liver carcinoma. The study extracted blood RNA from unsorted whole blood and also extracted germline DNA. Reverse transcription of approximately 500 ng total RNA with a constant-region primer produced TCR beta cDNA. Three nested multiplex PCR rounds of slightly modified ARM-PCR generated TCR beta libraries. Researchers ran the first two PCR rounds for roughly 11 cycles each with TRBV1-TRBV30 forward primers and a C-beta reverse primer. Each CDR3 protein gets one entry after TCRdb re-called the multiplex PCR reads with MiXCR. The table lists 200,000 or so distinct CDR3 sequences, 65% of them singletons, with around 7.1% in the top ten. Sequenced input: peripheral blood. These receptors all stem from a woman between 55 and 75 years old with primary liver carcinoma and hepatitis B virus infection.

Comments on this clonotype: It may be a read error: a sequence one base away is much more abundant. The chain employs TRBV5-4 and TRBJ2-1, with TRBD1 matching 8 bases. V shed 2 bases, J shed 4 bases, and the junction held 5 bases outside the gene matches. Germline V gene sequence: CDR1 SGHNT, CDR2 YYREEE (reference sequence). The CDR3 length is 15 residues. CDR3 sequence: CASSLGQGEYNEQFF. DNA of the CDR3: TGTGCCAGCAGCTTAGGACAGGGTGAGTACAATGAGCAGTTCTTC. The variable domain in full, completed from reference TRBV5-4 and TRBJ2-1, reads ETGVTQSPTHLIKTRGQQVTLRCSSQSGHNTVSWYQQALGQGPQFIFQYYREEENGRGNFPPRFSGLQFPNYSSELNVNALELDDSALYLCASSLGQGEYNEQFFGPGTRLTVL.

This clonotype was seen just once. The germline gene is not matched at one end of the junction; a read error may be the cause. The J gene is TRBJ1-3, the V gene TRBV11-2; unclear D gene. From germline, CDR1 is SGHAT and CDR2 FQNNGV. This CDR3 spans 15 amino acids. This CDR3 is CVSSLVPNSGNTIYF. The CDR3 DNA reads TGTGTCAGCAGCTTAGTCCCCAATTCTGGAAACACCATATATTTT.

Notes on this clonotype: A much larger clone differs by one base, so this may be a read error. This chain links TRBV12-3 or TRBV12-4 with TRBJ1-2; unclear D gene. V dropped 7 bases and J dropped 4 bases, with 10 bases sitting between them. This CDR3 is built from 12 residues. The chain's CDR3 is CASTTYSYGYTF. For the CDR3, the DNA is TGTGCCAGCACCACATATAGCTATGGCTACACCTTC.

A word on this clonotype: At one boundary the junction diverges from the germline segment, which might be a read error. The chain has TRBV6-1 and TRBJ2-1; a possible D gene is TRBD2 (6 bases). This CDR3 has 15 amino acids. CDR1 is MNHNS and CDR2 is SASEGT in the germline V gene. As DNA, the CDR3 is TGTGCCAGCCCCCCGACGGGGAGGAGGGTCCTTAAGCAGCTCTTC. This codes for CASPPTGRRVLKQLF.

The chain is built from TRBV28 and TRBJ2-5; 11 bases are a match to TRBD2. Germline V gene sequence: CDR1 MDHEN, CDR2 SYDVKM. With V trimmed by 5 bases and J by 0 bases, 8 bases remained unmatched. The CDR3 is 17 amino acids. This chain's CDR3 is CASSLLGTSGYQETQYF. Here the CDR3 DNA reads TGTGCCAGCAGTCTTTTGGGGACTAGCGGATACCAAGAGACCCAGTACTTC. Complete variable domain (other parts from reference TRBV28 and TRBJ2-5): DVKVTQSSRYLVKRTGEKVFLECVQDMDHENMFWYRQDPGLGLRLIYFSYDVKMKEKGDIPEGYSVSREKKERFSLILESASTNQTSMYLCASSLLGTSGYQETQYFGPGTRLLVL.

The V and J genes are TRBV14 and TRBJ1-2; 8 bases align to TRBD1. The V gene end was trimmed by 1 base and the J gene end by 8 bases; junction bases not matched to a gene: 3. This CDR3 has 13 amino acids. Germline CDR1 SGHDN, CDR2 FVKESK. CDR3 in amino acids: CASSQVGQAGYTF. The CDR3 DNA is TGTGCCAGCAGCCAAGTGGGACAGGCGGGCTACACCTTC.

Details on this clonotype: Its ends do not fully match the called genes, so a read error is possible. This sequence joins TRBV11-2 and TRBJ2-3; a weak D match, TRBD2 (5 bases). The CDR3 consists of 15 residues. CDR1 and CDR2 (germline): SGHAT, FQNNGV. CDR3 bases: TGTACCAGCAGCTTAGTTACTAGGTCCACAGATACGCAGTATTTT. Encoded protein: CTSSLVTRSTDTQYF.

A single count supports this clonotype. The CDR3 ends on some other residue instead of the conserved phenylalanine or tryptophan, so this is likely a read error. The V gene is TRBV11-2, the J gene TRBJ1-1, with D hard to call. Germline-derived CDR1 and CDR2 are SGHAT and FQNNGV. The CDR3 runs to 13 residues. Deletions cut 1 base from V and 11 bases from J, with 14 bases between. The chain's CDR3 is CASSLVSMAAAFI. The CDR3 nucleotides read TGTGCCAGCAGCTTAGTTTCTATGGCTGCGGCTTTCATT.

The chain carries TRBV5-1 and TRBJ1-2; no reliable D call. Per germline, CDR1 SGHRS and CDR2 YFSETQ. CDR3 length: 15 amino acids. V dropped 0 bases and J dropped 1 base, with 10 bases sitting between them. The CDR3 region is CASSLGHGYNYGYTF. The CDR3 DNA reads as TGCGCCAGCAGCTTGGGTCACGGATATAACTATGGCTACACCTTC. Drawing the rest from reference TRBV5-1 and TRBJ1-2, the complete variable domain is KAGVTQTPRYLIKTRGQQVTLSCSPISGHRSVSWYQQTPGQGLQFLFEYFSETQRNKGNFPGRFSGRQFSNSRSEMNVSTLELGDSALYLCASSLGHGYNYGYTFGSGTRLTVV.

Concerning this clonotype: This clone may be a read error of a much larger clone one base away. V gene TRBV12-3 or TRBV12-4 combines with J gene TRBJ2-1, with 9 bases lining up with TRBD1. The CDR3 consists of 13 residues. The CDR3 is CVSSLGTGNEQFF. The CDR3 DNA reads TGTGTCAGCAGTTTAGGGACAGGGAATGAGCAGTTCTTC.

This clonotype occurred once. A much larger clone differs by one base, so this may be a read error. The chain employs TRBV4-1 and TRBJ1-3, with D possibly matching TRBD1 (6 bases). Per germline, CDR1 MGHRA and CDR2 YSYEKL. The CDR3 covers 19 residues. CDR3 loop: CASSPRRGLLESSENTIYF. CDR3 nucleotide sequence: TGCGCCAGCAGCCCCCGTCGGGGGCTGTTGGAGAGCTCTGAAAACACCATATATTTT.

For this clonotype: One end of the junction fails to match germline, which may point to a read error. This rearrangement joins TRBV7-9 to TRBJ2-1; D is possibly TRBD2 (5 bases). Germline V gene lookup returns CDR1 SEHNR and CDR2 FQNEAQ (reference sequence). This CDR3 has 15 amino acids. CDR3: CTSSPASLALNEQFF. The CDR3, as DNA: TGTACCAGCAGCCCGGCGTCGCTAGCCCTGAATGAGCAGTTCTTC.

V is TRBV6-1 and J is TRBJ2-1; the D gene is possibly TRBD2 (5 bases). V lost 7 bases and J 5 bases, leaving 18 bases between the germline ends. The CDR3 has 15 amino acids. Germline V lookup: CDR1 MNHNS, CDR2 SASEGT. The CDR3 reads CASIRHYLGNNEQFF. The DNA of the CDR3 is TGTGCCAGCATCCGACATTACCTCGGGAACAATGAGCAGTTCTTC.

V usage is TRBV4-2 and J usage is TRBJ2-1; 9 nucleotides line up with TRBD2. V was clipped by 4 bases and J by 5 bases; unmatched bases: 9. Germline V lookup: CDR1 LGHNA, CDR2 YNFKEQ. The CDR3 extends over 16 amino acids. CDR3 residues: CASSPSSGRLDNEQFF. In DNA form, the CDR3 reads TGTGCCAGCAGCCCGAGTAGCGGGAGACTAGACAATGAGCAGTTCTTC.

To note about this clonotype: A read error may account for a junction end that differs from germline. The rearrangement joins TRBV11-2 to TRBJ2-3; D perhaps matches TRBD2 (5 bases). Per germline, CDR1 SGHAT and CDR2 FQNNGV. The CDR3 contains 13 residues. CDR3 protein: CAGSKRLLDTQYF. In DNA, the CDR3 is TGTGCCGGCAGCAAGAGACTACTGGATACGCAGTATTTT. Looking up the rest from reference TRBV11-2 and TRBJ2-3 gives the full variable domain: EAGVAQSPRYKIIEKRQSVAFWCNPISGHATLYWYQQILGQGPKLLIQFQNNGVVDDSQLPKDRFSAERLKGVDSTLKIQPAKLEDSAVYLCAGSKRLLDTQYFGPGTRLTVL.

Turning to this clonotype: Its ends do not fully match the called genes, so a read error is possible. The J gene is TRBJ2-7, the V gene TRBV11-2; the D is unclear. The germline CDR1 and CDR2 sequences are SGHAT and FQNNGV. The CDR3 is made up of 14 amino acids. This chain's CDR3 is CANSSMSGGYEQYF. The CDR3 DNA follows: TGTGCCAACAGCTCGATGTCAGGTGGCTACGAGCAGTACTTC. The whole variable domain, filled in from reference TRBV11-2 and TRBJ2-7, reads EAGVAQSPRYKIIEKRQSVAFWCNPISGHATLYWYQQILGQGPKLLIQFQNNGVVDDSQLPKDRFSAERLKGVDSTLKIQPAKLEDSAVYLCANSSMSGGYEQYFGPGTRLTVT.

As for this clonotype: A much larger clone differs by one base, so this may be a read error. The chain links TRBV6-2 or TRBV6-3 to TRBJ2-5; TRBD2 matches at 14 bases. The CDR3 runs to 16 residues. Germline CDR1 and CDR2: MNHEY and SVGEGT. Here the CDR3 DNA reads TGTGCCTGCAGCCGGGGACTAGCGGGAGTAGGAGAGACCCAGTACTTC. Amino acids: CACSRGLAGVGETQYF.

Of note for this clonotype: One end of the junction fails to match germline, which may point to a read error. V usage is TRBV28 and J usage is TRBJ2-3; D possibly matches TRBD1 or TRBD2 (5 bases each). CDR3 size: 17 residues. Germline V lookup: CDR1 MDHEN, CDR2 SYDVKM. The CDR3 coding sequence is TGTGCCAGCAGTCCCTTTGGGGCGGCGTCTAGCACATATACGCAGTATTTT. This encodes CASSPFGAASSTYTQYF. Full variable domain (rest looked up from reference TRBV28 and TRBJ2-3): DVKVTQSSRYLVKRTGEKVFLECVQDMDHENMFWYRQDPGLGLRLIYFSYDVKMKEKGDIPEGYSVSREKKERFSLILESASTNQTSMYLCASSPFGAASSTYTQYFGPGTRLTVL.